The clone carrying this T cell receptor beta chain was observed at least ten times. It was with unique molecular identifiers that the TCRbeta library was prepared. From the PCR reads, TCRdb called clonotypes with MiXCR, one entry per CDR3 protein. The sample records over 150,000 distinct CDR3 sequences, about 15% being singletons. The sample comes from a study of T-cell reconstitution after alpha-beta-depleted transplantation in children. There are 13 residues in the CDR3. Germline V gives CDR1 SGHKS, CDR2 YYEKEE (reference sequence). The V segment lost 4 bases and the J segment 5 bases; nucleotides outside the gene matches: 3.

This rearrangement joins TRBV5-5 to TRBJ2-3; 8 nucleotides align to TRBD1. The specimen comprised PBMCs from the stem cell graft donor, sampled from the stem cell graft. The clonotype was recovered from a human donor who donated a stem cell graft to a child with acute lymphoblastic leukemia. The DNA of the CDR3 is TGTGCCAGCAGCCAGGACAGGGAAGATACGCAGTATTTT. Amino acid sequence: CASSQDREDTQYF.